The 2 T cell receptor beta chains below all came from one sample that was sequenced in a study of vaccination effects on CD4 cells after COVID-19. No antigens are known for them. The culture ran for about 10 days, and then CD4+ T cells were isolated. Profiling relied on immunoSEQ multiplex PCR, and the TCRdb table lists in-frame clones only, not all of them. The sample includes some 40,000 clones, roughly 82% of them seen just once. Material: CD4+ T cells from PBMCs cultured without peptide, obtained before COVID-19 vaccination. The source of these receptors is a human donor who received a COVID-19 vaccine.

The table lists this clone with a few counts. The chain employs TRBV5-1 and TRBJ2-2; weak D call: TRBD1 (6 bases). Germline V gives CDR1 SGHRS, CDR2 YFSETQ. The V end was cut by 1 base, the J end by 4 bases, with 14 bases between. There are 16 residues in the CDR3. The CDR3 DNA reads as TGCGCCAGCAGCTTGTATGTGCAGGGGAGCACCGGGGAGCTGTTTTTT. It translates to CASSLYVQGSTGELFF.

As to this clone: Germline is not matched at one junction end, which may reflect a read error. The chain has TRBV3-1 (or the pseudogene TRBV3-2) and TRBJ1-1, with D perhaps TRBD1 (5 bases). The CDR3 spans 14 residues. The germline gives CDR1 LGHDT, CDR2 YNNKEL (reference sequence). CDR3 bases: TGTGCCAGCAGCCTCAATGGGGGGAACCCTGAAGCTTTCTTT. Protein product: CASSLNGGNPEAFF.